The clone carrying this T cell receptor (beta chain) was counted many times. Antigen unknown. This sample is part of a study of CD8+CD57+ T cells in acquired aplastic anemia. For the study at large: The study obtained an average of roughly 2.9 ug of DNA from sorted CD4+ and CD8+ cells. Study results and limitations: Between patients and controls, CD8+ Simpson's diversity did not vary significantly. There were twenty-nine CD8+ CDR3 sequences that occurred in both patients and controls.

The CDR3 has 15 amino acids. Germline assignment: CDR1 SGHTA and CDR2 FQGNSA. The V gene lost 1 base and the J gene lost 0 bases, with 10 bases spanning the gap. Genomic DNA served as template for TCR beta VDJ and CDR3 profiling. TCRdb re-analysed the reads in MiXCR, keeping a single row per CDR3 protein. The sample has about 270,000 distinct CDR3 sequences; around 60% are singletons. This chain connects TRBV7-2 to TRBJ2-7; perhaps TRBD2 as D (6 bases). This sequence originates from a human donor with severe aplastic anemia or a healthy control (not recorded which). Input material: sorted CD4+, CD8+, or CD8+CD57+ T cells (not recorded which) from PBMCs. CDR3 DNA sequence: TGTGCCAGCAGCTTAGGACTAGTGATCTCCTACGAGCAGTACTTC. Translating it yields CASSLGLVISYEQYF.